This T cell receptor (beta chain) was captured in a study of shared clonotypes between healthy human individuals. CDR3 length: 12 residues. Trimming cost V 5 bases and J 5 bases, with 10 bases left between them. Germline CDR1 reads SGHRS; CDR2 reads YFSETQ. The protocol was immunoSEQ multiplex PCR, while the TCRdb copy is restricted to in-frame clones and leaves out a portion. The data hold roughly 1 million clones, with 75% to 80% observed a single time. This clonotype was obtained from a man aged 18 to 29 in good health. Some clones in this sample may be carry-over from other donors' samples. This chain connects TRBV5-1 to TRBJ2-5; D is uncertain. The sequencing sample was made of memory CD4+ T cells from PBMCs. This sample's subset: CD45RA-negative fraction. CDR3 sequence: CASSAGWETQYF. The CDR3 coding sequence is TGCGCCAGCAGTGCAGGTTGGGAGACCCAGTACTTC.